This T cell receptor beta chain was recovered during a study of Graves' ophthalmopathy and Graves' hyperthyroidism. Study findings and constraints: It was with around 67% sensitivity and about 72% specificity that the model predicted ophthalmopathy progression.

RNA transcripts yielded amplified TCR beta CDR3 regions. The authors performed first-round RT-PCR with HTBI primers and then a second-round multiplex PCR. A single record per CDR3 protein comes from TCRdb applying MiXCR to the multiplex PCR reads. The table records approximately 540,000 distinct CDR3 sequences, about two fifths of them present only once. To note about this clonotype: Antigen specificity is unknown.

Sequencing was done on a sample of peripheral blood or thyroid tissue (not recorded which). This TCR was sampled from an adult man with Graves' hyperthyroidism.

Here the CDR3 DNA reads TGCAGCGTTGAGGGCGGGGGCCCCTTGTCGGAGCAGTACTTC. It yields the protein CSVEGGGPLSEQYF. V gene TRBV29-1 combines with J gene TRBJ2-7, with D maybe TRBD2 (7 bases). The CDR3 has 14 residues. Looked up from germline, CDR1 is SQVTM and CDR2 is ANQGSEA. Trimming pared 3 bases from V and 7 bases from J, leaving 19 bases between.